The 10 T cell receptor beta chains below all came from one sample that was sequenced in a study of radiation and T cells in renal cell carcinoma. Assay used: immunoSEQ multiplex PCR; TCRdb lists only in-frame clones, some missing. The sample has roughly 120,000 clones, approximately 82% seen once. The time point here: baseline pretreatment blood. The treatment is: 15 Gy SBRT to primary tumor, nephrectomy 4 weeks later. Sequencing was performed on blood, taken from a patient whose treatment included radiotherapy and nephrectomy. These receptors were collected from a woman aged 55-69 years with renal cell carcinoma.

The chain combines TRBV7-8 with TRBJ2-7; D may match TRBD1 or TRBD2 (5 bases each). Trimming took off 7 bases at V and 3 bases at J, with 19 bases between the two ends. Germline CDR1 SGHVS, CDR2 FQNEAQ. CDR3 length: 15 residues. In nucleotides, the CDR3 is TGTGCCAGCACCTACGGGGACGAGGAGTTCTACGAGCAGTACTTC. Its translation: CASTYGDEEFYEQYF.

This clone is deemed medium-sized. This sequence joins TRBV6-5 and TRBJ2-3; the match to TRBD1 covers 9 bases. Germline assignment: CDR1 MNHEY and CDR2 SVGAGI. V shed 2 bases and J 1 base; nucleotides not matched to a gene: 1. The CDR3 runs to 15 residues. This CDR3 is CASSYRTGGTDTQYF. The DNA for the CDR3 is TGTGCCAGCAGTTACAGGACAGGGGGCACAGATACGCAGTATTTT.

The chain combines TRBV18 with TRBJ2-5, with unresolved D. The CDR3 is made up of 13 amino acids. Germline CDR1 and CDR2: KGHSH and LQKENI. V was shortened by 4 bases and J by 1 base, with 7 bases between the two germline ends. CDR3 sequence: CASSLGRQETQYF. CDR3 DNA sequence: TGTGCCAGCTCACTCGGGCGCCAAGAGACCCAGTACTTC.

The table lists this clone with a count of one. The DNA of the CDR3 is TGTGCCATCAGTCCCCGCCAGACCGCCTTCTCTGGAAACACCATATATTTT. Its translation is CAISPRQTAFSGNTIYF. The chain couples TRBV10-3 to TRBJ1-3, with no clear D. Germline V lookup: CDR1 ENHRY, CDR2 SYGVKD. The V end was cut by 5 bases, the J end by 0 bases, with 17 bases between. CDR3 length: 17 amino acids.

The chain recombines TRBV5-1 with TRBJ2-1; weak D call: TRBD1 (6 bases). From germline, CDR1 is SGHRS and CDR2 YFSETQ. The germline V and J ends were trimmed by 7 bases and 1 base, with 12 bases remaining between them. This CDR3 contains 14 residues. This CDR3 is CASRTGLSYNEQFF. CDR3 sequence (DNA): TGCGCCAGCCGAACAGGGCTTTCCTACAATGAGCAGTTCTTC.

CDR3 DNA: TGTGCCAGCATAGGCCACGAGCAGTACTTC. Amino acids: CASIGHEQYF. The chain uses TRBV2 and TRBJ2-7; D is unclear. Germline assignment: CDR1 SNHLY and CDR2 FYNNEI. The V gene lost 7 bases and the J gene lost 5 bases, with 6 bases spanning the gap. The CDR3 is 10 residues long. The entire variable domain, with the rest obtained from reference TRBV2 and TRBJ2-7, is as follows: EPEVTQTPSHQVTQMGQEVILRCVPISNHLYFYWYRQILGQKVEFLVSFYNNEISEKSEIFDDQFSVERPDGSNFTLKIRSTKLEDSAMYFCASIGHEQYFGPGTRLTVT.

The chain joins TRBV27 to TRBJ2-1; possibly TRBD1 for D (5 bases). Per the germline V gene, CDR1 is MNHEY and CDR2 is SMNVEV (reference sequence). The V end lost 3 bases, the J end lost 8 bases, and 8 bases lay between the germline ends. This CDR3 comprises 12 residues. The CDR3 region is CASSFLRDEQFF. CDR3 in DNA: TGTGCCAGCAGTTTCCTCAGGGATGAGCAGTTCTTC.

The genes are TRBV7-9 and TRBJ1-2, with D unclear. The CDR3 covers 15 residues. Trimming stripped 3 bases from V and 4 bases from J, with 15 bases between. Germline V CDR1 and CDR2: SEHNR, FQNEAQ (reference sequence). CDR3 sequence reads: CASSLGRAGFYGYTF. In DNA, the CDR3 is TGTGCCAGCAGCTTGGGTAGGGCTGGGTTCTATGGCTACACCTTC.

This clone was seen just once. The chain recombines TRBV30 with TRBJ2-1; no reliable D call. The CDR3 covers 12 residues. Trimming shortened V by 8 bases and J by 0 bases, and 8 bases separated the two germline ends. Germline CDR1 reads GTSNPN; CDR2 reads SVGIG (reference sequence). The CDR3 bases are TGTGCCCTAGACACCTCCTACAATGAGCAGTTCTTC. Encoded protein: CALDTSYNEQFF.

The gene calls are TRBV7-6 and TRBJ2-7; 11 bases align to TRBD2. The CDR3 totals 16 residues. Trimming at V came to 5 bases and at J to 2 bases, leaving 8 bases not matched to a gene. Germline-derived CDR1 and CDR2 are SGHVS and FNYEAQ. The CDR3 spells CASSPGTSGLTYEQYF. DNA for the CDR3: TGTGCCAGCAGCCCCGGGACTAGCGGACTCACCTACGAGCAGTACTTC.